One and the same sample provided the 23 T cell receptor beta chains below, sequenced in a study of cytomegalovirus exposure and HLA in healthy donors. Both 60 Vbeta primers and 13 Jbeta primers went into the PCR. The method was immunoSEQ multiplex PCR; TCRdb's version includes in-frame clones alone and lacks a portion of them. The sample includes under 250,000 clones, around 80% seen only once; the top ten take approximately 0.47%. The material sequenced was PBMCs. All receptors derive from a boy younger than 18 in good health and CMV-seronegative.

V usage is TRBV11-1 and J usage is TRBJ1-3; no clear D gene. This CDR3 is 17 amino acids long. Germline CDR1 SGHAT, CDR2 FQDESV (reference sequence). The V end lost 5 bases, the J end lost 0 bases, and 17 bases lay between the germline ends. The CDR3 sequence is CASSASFGDRSGNTIYF. The DNA for the CDR3 is TGTGCCAGCAGCGCCTCGTTCGGGGATCGCTCTGGAAACACCATATATTTT.

The J gene is TRBJ1-5, the V gene TRBV30; TRBD1 is a possible D gene (6 bases). Germline loops: CDR1 GTSNPN, CDR2 SVGIG (reference sequence). V was trimmed by 1 base and J by 6 bases, leaving 16 bases between them. The CDR3 loop spans 15 amino acids. The CDR3 DNA is TGTGCCTGGAGTGCCAGGCCGGGGGGCAGTCAGCCCCAGCATTTT. It is translated as CAWSARPGGSQPQHF.

This rearrangement joins TRBV4-1 to TRBJ2-3, with D possibly TRBD2 on 5 matching bases. This CDR3 region has 16 residues. V shed 0 bases and J shed 2 bases, with 12 bases lying between them. Per germline, CDR1 MGHRA and CDR2 YSYEKL. The CDR3 loop reads CASSQDWLAITDTQYF. For the CDR3, the DNA is TGCGCCAGCAGCCAAGATTGGCTAGCCATCACAGATACGCAGTATTTT.

The chain recombines TRBV9 with TRBJ2-1, with D possibly matching TRBD1 (6 bases). There are 18 residues in the CDR3. Germline CDR1 and CDR2: SGDLS and YYNGEE. V was trimmed by 0 bases and J by 4 bases, leaving 20 bases between them. The CDR3: CASSVGGFGDIGYNEQFF. CDR3 bases: TGTGCCAGCAGCGTAGGTGGGTTTGGGGACATTGGTTACAATGAGCAGTTCTTC.

V is TRBV11-3 and J is TRBJ2-5, with TRBD2 identical over 10 bases. The J call may be faulty, since TRBJ2-7 better matches the DNA end. Germline loops: CDR1 SGHNT, CDR2 YENEEA. The length of the CDR3 is 14 residues. CDR3 sequence reads: CASSRLAGAYEQYF. CDR3 DNA: TGTGCCAGCAGCAGGCTAGCGGGGGCATACGAGCAGTACTTC.

This clone has only a few counts. This rearrangement joins TRBV6-5 to TRBJ1-2, with 7 bases that match TRBD1. V lost 8 bases, J lost 4 bases, and 10 bases stayed unmatched. This CDR3 has 14 amino acids. Germline V CDR1 and CDR2: MNHEY, SVGAGI. Written as DNA, the CDR3 is TGTGCCAGCGGAGGCCAGGGGGAACTCTATGGCTACACCTTC. Protein sequence: CASGGQGELYGYTF.

This sequence joins TRBV5-5 and TRBJ1-2; TRBD1 aligns across 7 bases. The germline V gene encodes CDR1 SGHKS and CDR2 YYEKEE (reference sequence). The junction had 3 bases not matched to a gene; V was cut back by 1 base and J by 3 bases. The CDR3 has 14 amino acids. CDR3 DNA sequence: TGTGCCAGCAGCTTGTATCAGGGGGACTATGGCTACACCTTC. It translates to CASSLYQGDYGYTF.

V and J are TRBV7-3 and TRBJ1-1, with TRBD1 as a possible D gene (6 bases). CDR3 length: 14 residues. The germline CDR1 and CDR2 sequences are SGHTA and FQGTGA. Trimming removed 3 bases from V and 3 bases from J, with 11 bases in between. Here the CDR3 reads CASSFDRTYTEAFF. Here the CDR3 DNA reads TGTGCCAGCAGCTTCGACAGGACATACACTGAAGCTTTCTTT.

This clone was seen only once. The gene calls are TRBV7-9 and TRBJ2-1; TRBD1 aligns across 9 bases. After removal of 5 bases from V and 4 bases from J, the junction contained 9 bases not matched to a gene. Germline values: CDR1 SEHNR, CDR2 FQNEAQ (reference sequence). The length of the CDR3 is 16 residues. CDR3 residues: CASSASHGQGYNEQFF. DNA for the CDR3: TGTGCCAGCAGCGCATCTCACGGACAGGGGTACAATGAGCAGTTCTTC.

This clone was counted only a few times. Other DNA sequences in the same sample also yield this CDR3. The CDR3 DNA reads as TGTGCCAGCAGTCCACAGGGATCGAATCAGCCCCAGCATTTT. This codes for CASSPQGSNQPQHF. The J gene is TRBJ1-5, the V gene TRBV6-1, with TRBD1 as a possible D gene (6 bases). Germline V gene sequence: CDR1 MNHNS, CDR2 SASEGT. The CDR3 is 14 amino acids. V was trimmed by 5 bases and J by 4 bases, leaving 12 bases between them.

This chain uses TRBV2 with TRBJ1-1, with a weak D call TRBD1 (5 bases). CDR1 and CDR2 (germline): SNHLY, FYNNEI. V lost 0 bases and J lost 4, with 6 bases in between. The CDR3 length is 13 residues. CDR3 coding DNA: TGTGCCAGCAGTGAAGCCCAGGGCACTGAAGCTTTCTTT. Protein sequence: CASSEAQGTEAFF.

V usage is TRBV30 and J usage is TRBJ1-3; D is unclear. Between the trimmed V and J ends, which lost 4 bases and 8 bases, there was a span of 18 bases. There are 14 residues in the CDR3. The V gene's germline CDR1 is GTSNPN and CDR2 SVGIG (reference sequence). CDR3 sequence (DNA): TGTGCCTGGACGTGGGCACGTTGGCCGGACACCATATATTTT. It translates to CAWTWARWPDTIYF.

This clone was seen a single time. The chain is built from TRBV7-6 and TRBJ1-1; D perhaps matches TRBD1 (5 bases). The V end lost 3 bases, the J end lost 0 bases, and 8 bases lay between the germline ends. Per germline, CDR1 SGHVS and CDR2 FNYEAQ. The CDR3 length is 14 residues. This CDR3 reads CASSLGGVNTEAFF. The CDR3 DNA reads TGTGCCAGCAGCTTGGGGGGGGTGAACACTGAAGCTTTCTTT.

The V call is TRBV6-5, the J call TRBJ2-7; 9 bases line up with TRBD1. Germline CDR1 is MNHEY and CDR2 is SVGAGI. The CDR3 consists of 15 residues. V gave up 6 bases and J gave up 5 bases; unmatched junction bases: 11. CDR3 protein: CASRVPGQGTDEQYF. DNA for the CDR3: TGTGCCAGCAGGGTTCCGGGACAGGGTACCGACGAGCAGTACTTC.

V is TRBV18 and J is TRBJ2-5, with 12 positions matching TRBD2. This CDR3 is 16 amino acids long. Trimming at V came to 2 bases and at J to 4 bases, leaving 5 bases not matched to a gene. Per the germline V gene, CDR1 is KGHSH and CDR2 is LQKENI. The CDR3 nucleotides read TGTGCCAGCTCACCAGGACTAGCGGGAACGGGAGAGACCCAGTACTTC. It specifies CASSPGLAGTGETQYF.

The chain is built from TRBV5-5 and TRBJ2-7, with 8 bases identical to TRBD2. Germline values: CDR1 SGHKS, CDR2 YYEKEE (reference sequence). The junction had 6 bases not matched to a gene; V was cut back by 1 base and J by 0 bases. The CDR3 covers 16 residues. The CDR3 region is CASSLPYGTSSYEQYF. CDR3 DNA: TGTGCCAGCAGCTTGCCTTATGGGACTAGCTCCTACGAGCAGTACTTC. Using reference TRBV5-5 and TRBJ2-7 for the parts outside the CDR3, the full variable domain is DAGVTQSPTHLIKTRGQQVTLRCSPISGHKSVSWYQQVLGQGPQFIFQYYEKEERGRGNFPDRFSARQFPNYSSELNVNALLLGDSALYLCASSLPYGTSSYEQYFGPGTRLTVT.

This clone has a handful of counts. The gene calls are TRBV30 and TRBJ2-7; 8 bases map to TRBD1. The CDR3 length is 12 residues. The ends lost 1 base at V and 4 bases at J; junction bases unmatched: 0. In germline, CDR1 is GTSNPN, CDR2 SVGIG (reference sequence). The CDR3 bases are TGTGCCTGGAGTGGACAGGGGTACGAGCAGTACTTC. Amino acid sequence: CAWSGQGYEQYF.

This chain connects TRBV29-1 to TRBJ2-3, with 8 positions matching TRBD2. CDR1 SQVTM and CDR2 ANQGSEA come from the germline V gene. The V segment lost 8 bases and the J segment 15 bases; nucleotides outside the gene matches: 13. The CDR3 has 11 amino acids. This chain's CDR3 is CSTHSRGVFYF. CDR3 sequence (DNA): TGCAGCACTCACTCGCGGGGGGTCTTTTATTTT.

This clone was seen only a few times. The chain joins TRBV25-1 to TRBJ1-1, with D perhaps matching TRBD1 (5 bases). Trimming left V 7 bases short and J 9 bases short, with 12 bases between. This CDR3 has 11 amino acids. The germline V gene encodes CDR1 MGHDK and CDR2 SYGVNS. The CDR3, as DNA: TGTGCCAGCACCCTAGGGGATCAAGCTTTCTTT. This sequence encodes CASTLGDQAFF.

This clone was seen a few times. V gene TRBV7-2 combines with J gene TRBJ2-7; D perhaps matches TRBD1 (6 bases). From germline, CDR1 is SGHTA and CDR2 FQGNSA. This CDR3 has 16 amino acids. V was shortened by 5 bases and J by 2 bases, with 19 bases between the two germline ends. CDR3 in amino acids: CASSRLGAAATYEQYF. DNA of the CDR3: TGTGCCAGCAGCCGCCTGGGGGCGGCCGCAACCTACGAGCAGTACTTC.

This clone came up once. The rearrangement links TRBV11-2 to TRBJ1-2; D uncertain. Deletions cut 3 bases from V and 4 bases from J, with 6 bases between. The CDR3 has 12 residues. CDR1 and CDR2 (germline): SGHAT, FQNNGV. This CDR3 is CASSFPVYGYTF. As DNA, the CDR3 is TGTGCCAGCAGCTTCCCGGTCTATGGCTACACCTTC.

The chain uses TRBV7-3 and TRBJ1-1; tentatively, D is TRBD1 (5 bases). Germline-derived CDR1 and CDR2 are SGHTA and FQGTGA. Between the trimmed V and J ends, which lost 1 base and 1 base, there was a span of 10 bases. CDR3 length: 15 amino acids. CDR3 sequence (DNA): TGTGCCAGCAGCTTAATGGGGGGGACGAACACTGAAGCTTTCTTT. Residues: CASSLMGGTNTEAFF.

The chain has TRBV7-9 and TRBJ2-3, with 12 bases matching TRBD2. The germline V gene has CDR1 SEHNR and CDR2 FQNEAQ (reference sequence). Trimming at V came to 5 bases and at J to 4 bases, leaving 4 bases not matched to a gene. CDR3 size: 15 residues. The CDR3 sequence is CASSPSSGGADTQYF. DNA of the CDR3: TGTGCCAGCAGCCCCTCTAGCGGGGGGGCAGATACGCAGTATTTT.